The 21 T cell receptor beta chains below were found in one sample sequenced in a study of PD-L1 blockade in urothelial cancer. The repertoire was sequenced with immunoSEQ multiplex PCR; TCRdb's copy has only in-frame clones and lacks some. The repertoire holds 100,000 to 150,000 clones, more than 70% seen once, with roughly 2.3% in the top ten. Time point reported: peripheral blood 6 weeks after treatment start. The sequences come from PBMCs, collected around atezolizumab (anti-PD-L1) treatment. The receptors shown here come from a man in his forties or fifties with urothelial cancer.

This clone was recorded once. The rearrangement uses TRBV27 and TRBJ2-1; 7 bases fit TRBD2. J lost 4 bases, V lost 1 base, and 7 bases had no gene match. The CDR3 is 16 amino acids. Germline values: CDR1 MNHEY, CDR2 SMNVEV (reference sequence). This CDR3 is CASSLFGGSTYNEQFF. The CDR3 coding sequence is TGTGCCAGCAGTTTATTCGGCGGGAGTACGTACAATGAGCAGTTCTTC.

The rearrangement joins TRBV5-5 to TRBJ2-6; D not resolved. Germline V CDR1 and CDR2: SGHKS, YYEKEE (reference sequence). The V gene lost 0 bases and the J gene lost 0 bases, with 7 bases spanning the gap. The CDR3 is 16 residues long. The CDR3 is CASSLAQTSGANVLTF. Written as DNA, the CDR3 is TGTGCCAGCAGCTTGGCACAGACCTCTGGGGCCAACGTCCTGACTTTC. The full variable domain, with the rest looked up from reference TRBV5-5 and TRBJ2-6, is DAGVTQSPTHLIKTRGQQVTLRCSPISGHKSVSWYQQVLGQGPQFIFQYYEKEERGRGNFPDRFSARQFPNYSSELNVNALLLGDSALYLCASSLAQTSGANVLTFGAGSRLTVL.

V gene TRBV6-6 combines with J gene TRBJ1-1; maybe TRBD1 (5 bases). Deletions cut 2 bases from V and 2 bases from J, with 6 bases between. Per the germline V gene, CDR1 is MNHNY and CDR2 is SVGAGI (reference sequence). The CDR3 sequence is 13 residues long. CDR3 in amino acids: CASSYQGNTEAFF. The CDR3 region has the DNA TGTGCCAGCAGTTACCAGGGAAACACTGAAGCTTTCTTT.

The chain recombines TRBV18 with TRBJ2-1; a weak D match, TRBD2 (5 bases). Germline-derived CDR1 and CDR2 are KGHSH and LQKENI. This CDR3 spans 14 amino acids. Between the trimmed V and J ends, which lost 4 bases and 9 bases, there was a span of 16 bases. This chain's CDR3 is CASSLSSGVGEQFF. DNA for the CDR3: TGTGCCAGCTCACTATCCTCCGGGGTGGGTGAGCAGTTCTTC. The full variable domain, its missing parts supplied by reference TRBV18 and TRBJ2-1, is NAGVMQNPRHLVRRRGQEARLRCSPMKGHSHVYWYRQLPEEGLKFMVYLQKENIIDESGMPKERFSAEFPKEGPSILRIQQVVRGDSAAYFCASSLSSGVGEQFFGPGTRLTVL.

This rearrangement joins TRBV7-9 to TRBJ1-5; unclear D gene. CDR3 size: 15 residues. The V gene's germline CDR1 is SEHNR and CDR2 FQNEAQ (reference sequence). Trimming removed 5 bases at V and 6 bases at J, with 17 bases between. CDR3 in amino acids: CASSPSGVKGQPQHF. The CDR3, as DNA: TGTGCCAGCAGCCCCAGCGGGGTGAAGGGTCAGCCCCAGCATTTT.

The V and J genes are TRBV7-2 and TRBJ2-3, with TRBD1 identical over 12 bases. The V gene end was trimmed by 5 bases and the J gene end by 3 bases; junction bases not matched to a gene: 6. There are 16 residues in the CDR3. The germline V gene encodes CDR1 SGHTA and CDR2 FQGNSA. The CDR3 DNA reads TGTGCCAGCAGCCCAGGGACAGGGGGCAAGACAGATACGCAGTATTTT. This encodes CASSPGTGGKTDTQYF.

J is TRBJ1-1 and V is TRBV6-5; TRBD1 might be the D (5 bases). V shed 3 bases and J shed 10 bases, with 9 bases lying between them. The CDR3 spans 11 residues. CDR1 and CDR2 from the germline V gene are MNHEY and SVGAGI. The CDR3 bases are TGTGCCAGCAGTTATAACGGGGGAGCTTTCTTT. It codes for CASSYNGGAFF.

The CDR3 DNA sequence: TGCGCCAGCAGACTAGCGGGAGCTCTTAATGAGCAGTTCTTC. This translates into CASRLAGALNEQFF. The chain uses TRBV5-1 and TRBJ2-1, with TRBD2 identical over 11 bases. Germline V lookup: CDR1 SGHRS, CDR2 YFSETQ. V lost 5 bases and J lost 7; bases outside the gene matches: 5. This CDR3 is built from 14 residues.

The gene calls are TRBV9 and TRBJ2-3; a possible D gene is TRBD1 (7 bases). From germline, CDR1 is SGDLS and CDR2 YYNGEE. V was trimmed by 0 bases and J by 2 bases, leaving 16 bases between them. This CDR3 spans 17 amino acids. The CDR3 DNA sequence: TGTGCCAGCAGCGTAGGAGGGGGCAGGGGGGTCACAGATACGCAGTATTTT. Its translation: CASSVGGGRGVTDTQYF.

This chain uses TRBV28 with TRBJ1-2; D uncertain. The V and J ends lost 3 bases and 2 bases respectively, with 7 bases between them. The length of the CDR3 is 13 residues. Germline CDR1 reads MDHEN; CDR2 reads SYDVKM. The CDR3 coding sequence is TGTGCCAGCAGTTTGAGGAAAAACTATGGCTACACCTTC. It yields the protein CASSLRKNYGYTF.

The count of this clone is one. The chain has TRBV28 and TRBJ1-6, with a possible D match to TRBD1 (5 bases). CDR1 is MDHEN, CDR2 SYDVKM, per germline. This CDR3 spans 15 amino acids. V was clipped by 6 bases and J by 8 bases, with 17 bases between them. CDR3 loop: CASSPGGRLYSPLHF. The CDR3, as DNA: TGTGCCAGCAGCCCGGGGGGAAGATTATATTCACCCCTCCACTTT.

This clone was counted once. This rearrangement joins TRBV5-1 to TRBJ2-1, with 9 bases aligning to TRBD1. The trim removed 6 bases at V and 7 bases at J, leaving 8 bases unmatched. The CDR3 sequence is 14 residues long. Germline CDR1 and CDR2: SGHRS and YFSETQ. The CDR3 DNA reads TGCGCCAGCATGCCGGGACAGGGTAAAAATGAGCAGTTCTTC. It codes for CASMPGQGKNEQFF.

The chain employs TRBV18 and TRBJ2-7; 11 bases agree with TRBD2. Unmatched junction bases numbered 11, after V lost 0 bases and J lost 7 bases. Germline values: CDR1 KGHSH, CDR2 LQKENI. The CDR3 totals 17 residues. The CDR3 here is CASSPPMASGGPGEQYF. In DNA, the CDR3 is TGTGCCAGCTCACCACCGATGGCTAGCGGGGGGCCTGGTGAGCAGTACTTC.

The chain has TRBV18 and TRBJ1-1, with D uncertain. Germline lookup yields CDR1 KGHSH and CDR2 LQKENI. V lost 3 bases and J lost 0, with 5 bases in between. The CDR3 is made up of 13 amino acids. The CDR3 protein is CASSPGLNTEAFF. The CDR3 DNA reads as TGTGCCAGCTCACCGGGCTTGAACACTGAAGCTTTCTTT.

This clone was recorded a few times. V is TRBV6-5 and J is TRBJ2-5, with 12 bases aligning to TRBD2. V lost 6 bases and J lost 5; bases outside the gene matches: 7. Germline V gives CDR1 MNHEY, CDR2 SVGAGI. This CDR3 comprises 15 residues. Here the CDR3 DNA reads TGTGCCAGCAGGCCGACTAGCGGGAGTTGGGAGACCCAGTACTTC. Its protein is CASRPTSGSWETQYF.

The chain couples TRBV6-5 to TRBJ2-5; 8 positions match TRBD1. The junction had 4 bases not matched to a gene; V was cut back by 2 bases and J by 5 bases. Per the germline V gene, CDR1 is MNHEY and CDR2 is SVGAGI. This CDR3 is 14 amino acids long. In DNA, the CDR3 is TGTGCCAGCAGTTACCCAGGGGGCACGGAGACCCAGTACTTC. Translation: CASSYPGGTETQYF.

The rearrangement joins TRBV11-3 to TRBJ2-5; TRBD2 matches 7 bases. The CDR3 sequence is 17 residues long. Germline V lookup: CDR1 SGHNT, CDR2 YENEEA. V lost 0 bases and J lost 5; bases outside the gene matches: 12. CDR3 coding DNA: TGTGCCAGCAGCTTAGATTACGGCGCGGGAGATGTGGAGACCCAGTACTTC. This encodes CASSLDYGAGDVETQYF.

For the CDR3, the DNA is TGTGCCAGCAGCCTCCGGACAGGGAGGGTTGGGGGTGAGCAGTTCTTC. Translation: CASSLRTGRVGGEQFF. The V and J genes are TRBV5-6 and TRBJ2-1; possible D gene TRBD1, 8 bases. Germline CDR1 is SGHDT and CDR2 is YYEEEE. This CDR3 is 16 amino acids long. V was pared by 4 bases and J by 9 bases, with 23 bases between.

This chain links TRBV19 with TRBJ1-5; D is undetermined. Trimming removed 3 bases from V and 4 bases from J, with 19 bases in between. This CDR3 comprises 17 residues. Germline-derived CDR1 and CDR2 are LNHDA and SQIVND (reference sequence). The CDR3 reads CASSMSGIVSGNQPQHF. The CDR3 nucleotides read TGTGCCAGTAGTATGAGTGGGATCGTAAGCGGGAATCAGCCCCAGCATTTT.

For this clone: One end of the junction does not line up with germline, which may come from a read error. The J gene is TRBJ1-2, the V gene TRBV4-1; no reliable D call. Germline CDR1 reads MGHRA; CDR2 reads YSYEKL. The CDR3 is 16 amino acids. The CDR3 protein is CASSQVGGVVNYSYTF. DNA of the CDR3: TGCGCCAGCAGCCAAGTTGGAGGAGTTGTTAACTATAGCTACACCTTC.

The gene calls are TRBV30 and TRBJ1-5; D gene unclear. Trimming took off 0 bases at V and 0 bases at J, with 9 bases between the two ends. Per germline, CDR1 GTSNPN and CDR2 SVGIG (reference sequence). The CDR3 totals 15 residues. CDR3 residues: CAWSVSGYSNQPQHF. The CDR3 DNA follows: TGTGCCTGGAGTGTTTCAGGTTATAGCAATCAGCCCCAGCATTTT. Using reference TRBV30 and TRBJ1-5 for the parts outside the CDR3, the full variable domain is SQTIHQWPATLVQPVGSPLSLECTVEGTSNPNLYWYRQAAGRGLQLLFYSVGIGQISSEVPQNLSASRPQDRQFILSSKKLLLSDSGFYLCAWSVSGYSNQPQHFGDGTRLSIL.